This entry describes one T cell receptor (beta chain). No cognate antigen has been identified for it. No much larger clone is present one base from it, and per-base qualities are unavailable. The data stem from a study of CD8 T cells in Susac syndrome (dated by TCRdb to the late 2010s). Regarding the research as a whole: Repertoire sequencing was used to test whether CD8+ T cell activation and differentiation in Susac syndrome was antigen driven.

High-throughput TCR beta sequencing profiled peripheral blood CD8+ and CD4+ T cells from healthy donors, Susac syndrome patients and multiple sclerosis patients. The healthy donors served as controls matched for age and sex. Bulk CD8+ and CD4+ T cells were purified magnetically by negative isolation, whereas CD8+ TEMRA cells were enriched by FACS. Blood was collected in EDTA tubes and processed within 24 hours, with PBMCs isolated through density gradient centrifugation. PBMCs intended for TCR sequencing were cryopreserved in liquid nitrogen and thawed later in a water bath at 37 degrees C. The sorted or isolated CD4+, CD8+ and CD8+ TEMRA cells reached a purity of at least 90%. Its CDR3 holds 13 amino acids, cysteine through phenylalanine. Only CDR3 DNA is held: 39 bases, read in frame from base 1. V loses 6 bases at its end and J loses 7 bases; junction bases beyond the gene matches: 5. CDR1 and CDR2 were assigned from the germline V gene (reference sequence) as LNHDA and SQIVND.

RNA was extracted using the RNeasy kit, and roughly 0.45 to 1 microgram was reverse transcribed with random hexamers. The immunoSEQ multiplex PCR assay, which covers 54 Vbeta and 13 Jbeta segments, was used to amplify TCR beta CDR3 regions. To correct PCR amplification bias, a synthetic template baseline was used for both primer optimization and computational correction. On the study's bioinformatics: Reads were annotated to V, D and J genes per IMGT and analyzed with immunoSEQ Analyzer, keeping only productive sequences. Clonality was computed as one minus Shannon entropy normalized by log2 of the number of productive unique sequences. For each patient and control, public and private clones were evaluated within the 100 most prevalent clones. Clones were defined as Susac-specific if absent from the healthy and MS cohorts, from approximately 1,100 published viral clones and from other ImmuneACCESS disease sequences. Clones were called with MiXCR by TCRdb after fastp trimmed the public reads at Q25, and only in-frame beta chains were retained. All rows with the same CDR3 protein become a single entry with the most common DNA and genes. TCRdb's processing, not the study's, gives the V and J calls here. The sample records 110,000 or so distinct CDR3 sequences, about 95% of which are singletons. Together, the top ten hold about 0.098% of the sample.

General findings and caveats noted by the study authors: The TCR sequencing and HLA analysis was acknowledged to have included a relatively small number of individuals.

The receptor was isolated from a human donor in good health. Sequencing was performed on CD4+ T cells from PBMCs. The sequence joins TRBV19 to TRBJ1-1, with 10 central nucleotides matching TRBD1. The CDR3 corresponds to CASRPGTGVEAFF. The sequenced DNA: TGTGCCAGTAGACCCGGGACAGGGGTTGAAGCTTTCTTT.